The 30 T cell receptor beta chains below were found in one sample sequenced in a study of blood T cell repertoires in COVID-19. The protocol was immunoSEQ multiplex PCR, while the TCRdb copy is restricted to in-frame clones and leaves out a portion. The repertoire holds roughly 260,000 clones, with 70% to 85% as singletons. Sequenced sample: peripheral blood. These receptors all stem from a woman aged 40 to 49 with active or convalescent COVID-19.

V gene TRBV2 combines with J gene TRBJ1-4; a possible D gene is TRBD1 (6 bases). Trimming stripped 1 base from V and 7 bases from J, with 10 bases between. There are 14 residues in the CDR3. Looked up from germline, CDR1 is SNHLY and CDR2 is FYNNEI. The CDR3 is CASSEDRATEKLFF. In nucleotides, the CDR3 is TGTGCCAGCAGTGAAGACAGGGCGACTGAAAAACTGTTTTTT.

J is TRBJ1-1 and V is TRBV3-1 (or the pseudogene TRBV3-2), with D perhaps matching TRBD1 (5 bases). Germline values: CDR1 LGHDT, CDR2 YNNKEL (reference sequence). The CDR3 is 15 amino acids. V was cut by 4 bases and J by 5 bases, with 17 bases left in between. The CDR3 nucleotides are TGTGCCAGCAGCCCCCGATTGGCGGGGGGTACTGAAGCTTTCTTT. As protein: CASSPRLAGGTEAFF.

The chain couples TRBV7-9 to TRBJ2-1; tentatively, D is TRBD1 (6 bases). This CDR3 spans 15 amino acids. Germline CDR1 is SEHNR and CDR2 is FQNEAQ (reference sequence). Trimming left V 4 bases short and J 2 bases short, with 12 bases between. The CDR3 loop reads CASSSTGAAYNEQFF. The CDR3 nucleotides are TGTGCCAGCAGCTCGACAGGCGCGGCCTACAATGAGCAGTTCTTC.

The genes are TRBV29-1 and TRBJ2-1; possibly TRBD2 for D (5 bases). The CDR3 is 14 residues long. V was shortened by 4 bases and J by 7 bases, with 17 bases between the two germline ends. Germline lookup yields CDR1 SQVTM and CDR2 ANQGSEA. The CDR3 here is CSVAKTTNSNEQFF. The CDR3 DNA sequence: TGCAGCGTTGCTAAGACTACGAACTCAAATGAGCAGTTCTTC.

This chain uses TRBV5-1 with TRBJ1-1; tentatively, D is TRBD1 (6 bases). Trimming pared 2 bases from V and 5 bases from J, leaving 13 bases between. The CDR3 contains 14 residues. Germline CDR1 is SGHRS and CDR2 is YFSETQ. DNA for the CDR3: TGCGCCAGCAGCTTACGAGGGGGGGAGACTGAAGCTTTCTTT. Its translation is CASSLRGGETEAFF.

The chain combines TRBV4-1 with TRBJ1-2; tentative D call: TRBD1 (5 bases). The germline V gene has CDR1 MGHRA and CDR2 YSYEKL. Deletions cut 2 bases from V and 8 bases from J, with 12 bases between. The CDR3 runs 13 residues. CDR3 in amino acids: CASSQSAGRGYTF. The CDR3 coding sequence is TGCGCCAGCAGCCAAAGCGCAGGGCGAGGCTACACCTTC.

V is TRBV2 and J is TRBJ1-1; possibly TRBD1 for D (5 bases). V was trimmed by 8 bases and J by 3 bases, leaving 13 bases between them. Germline V gene lookup returns CDR1 SNHLY and CDR2 FYNNEI. This CDR3 spans 13 amino acids. CDR3 nucleotide sequence: TGTGCCAGCTGGAGGGGCTTGGACACTGAAGCTTTCTTT. This sequence encodes CASWRGLDTEAFF. Complete variable domain (other parts from reference TRBV2 and TRBJ1-1): EPEVTQTPSHQVTQMGQEVILRCVPISNHLYFYWYRQILGQKVEFLVSFYNNEISEKSEIFDDQFSVERPDGSNFTLKIRSTKLEDSAMYFCASWRGLDTEAFFGQGTRLTVV.

This clone was counted a few times. The same CDR3 also results from other DNA sequences found in this sample. The V gene is TRBV19, the J gene TRBJ1-1; a possible D gene is TRBD1 (6 bases). The CDR3 has 13 amino acids. Deletions cut 5 bases from V and 0 bases from J, with 7 bases between. CDR1 is LNHDA, CDR2 SQIVND, per germline (reference sequence). The CDR3 coding sequence is TGTGCCAGTAGTCAGGGGCTGAACACTGAAGCTTTCTTT. It is translated as CASSQGLNTEAFF.

The rearrangement uses TRBV30 and TRBJ2-1; 10 bases align to TRBD1. CDR1 and CDR2 from the germline V gene are GTSNPN and SVGIG (reference sequence). V was pared by 5 bases and J by 8 bases, with 9 bases of the junction left unmatched. The CDR3 consists of 14 residues. CDR3 amino acids: CAWGRQGAVYEQFF. The CDR3 region has the DNA TGTGCCTGGGGGAGACAGGGGGCAGTGTATGAGCAGTTCTTC.

The chain carries TRBV21-1 and TRBJ1-4; the table names TRBD1, a call not compared with the DNA. TRBV21-1 is a pseudogene segment. The length of the CDR3 is 15 residues. The CDR3 DNA sequence: TGTGCCAGCAGCAATGCAGGGGGCAATGGTGAAAAACTGTTTTTT. Translated: CASSNAGGNGEKLFF.

As regards this clone: The germline gene is not matched at one end of the junction; a read error may be the cause. The gene calls are TRBV18 and TRBJ1-2; D perhaps matches TRBD1 (5 bases). Germline assignment: CDR1 KGHSH and CDR2 LQKENI. The CDR3 runs to 13 residues. The CDR3 protein is CASSPGQGQPNYF. For the CDR3, the DNA is TGTGCCAGCTCCCCAGGCCAGGGTCAGCCCAATTACTTC.

The chain combines TRBV6-5 with TRBJ1-6; perhaps TRBD1 as D (6 bases). V was trimmed by 0 bases and J by 10 bases, leaving 16 bases between them. The CDR3 extends over 16 amino acids. The V gene's germline CDR1 is MNHEY and CDR2 SVGAGI. The CDR3: CASSYSRIGQGSPLHF. CDR3 DNA sequence: TGTGCCAGCAGTTACTCGAGAATAGGGCAGGGGTCACCCCTCCACTTT.

A word on this clone: A read error may produce the germline difference seen at one junction end. The chain employs TRBV9 and TRBJ1-3; 9 bases agree with TRBD1. The germline V gene encodes CDR1 SGDLS and CDR2 YYNGEE. The CDR3 spans 17 residues. Here the CDR3 reads CASSVVPATGQGITIYF. Here the CDR3 DNA reads TGTGCCAGCAGCGTAGTCCCCGCCACGGGACAGGGAATCACCATATATTTT. Filled out from reference TRBV9 and TRBJ1-3, the complete variable domain reads DSGVTQTPKHLITATGQRVTLRCSPRSGDLSVYWYQQSLDQGLQFLIQYYNGEERAKGNILERFSAQQFPDLHSELNLSSLELGDSALYFCASSVVPATGQGITIYFGEGSWLTVV.

The chain combines TRBV10-2 with TRBJ1-4, with 11 bases aligning to TRBD1. Unmatched junction bases numbered 3, after V lost 3 bases and J lost 6 bases. Germline-derived CDR1 and CDR2 are WSHSY and SAAADI. The CDR3 covers 15 residues. The CDR3 sequence is CASSDWDRGDEKLFF. CDR3 DNA: TGCGCCAGCAGTGACTGGGACAGGGGGGATGAAAAACTGTTTTTT.

V is TRBV7-9 and J is TRBJ1-3; D gene ambiguous. V was trimmed by 3 bases and J by 1 base, leaving 13 bases between them. The CDR3 spans 16 residues. CDR1 is SEHNR and CDR2 is FQNEAQ in the germline V gene (reference sequence). Here the CDR3 reads CASSFTAMRSGNTIYF. Here the CDR3 DNA reads TGTGCCAGCAGCTTCACTGCCATGAGATCTGGAAACACCATATATTTT.

V is TRBV6-6 and J is TRBJ1-2; D uncertain. The germline V and J ends were trimmed by 2 bases and 0 bases, with 4 bases remaining between them. Germline V gene lookup returns CDR1 MNHNY and CDR2 SVGAGI (reference sequence). The CDR3 spans 13 residues. The chain's CDR3 is CASSYQSNYGYTF. The CDR3 nucleotides are TGTGCCAGCAGTTACCAGTCTAACTATGGCTACACCTTC.

The rearrangement joins TRBV5-6 to TRBJ1-6; D may be TRBD1 (6 bases). CDR1 and CDR2 (germline): SGHDT, YYEEEE. V was pared by 0 bases and J by 4 bases, with 14 bases between. CDR3 length: 17 residues. The CDR3 here is CASSLAGQGIYNSPLHF. The CDR3 DNA sequence: TGTGCCAGCAGCTTGGCCGGGCAGGGGATATATAATTCACCCCTCCACTTT.

The chain combines TRBV5-4 with TRBJ1-2, with D possibly being TRBD1 (6 bases). Trimming shortened V by 3 bases and J by 0 bases, and 15 bases separated the two germline ends. Germline V CDR1 and CDR2: SGHNT, YYREEE (reference sequence). CDR3 length equals 16 residues. CDR3 sequence reads: CASSSPGAEANYGYTF. DNA of the CDR3: TGTGCCAGCAGCTCTCCAGGGGCGGAAGCTAACTATGGCTACACCTTC.

This clone has only one observation. The CDR3 nucleotides are TGTGCCAGTAGTGCAAACAGGGAGGATACGCAGTATTTT. Encoded protein: CASSANREDTQYF. The chain combines TRBV19 with TRBJ2-3; weak D call: TRBD1 (6 bases). V dropped 5 bases and J dropped 6 bases, with 12 bases sitting between them. This CDR3 spans 13 amino acids. CDR1 LNHDA and CDR2 SQIVND come from the germline V gene (reference sequence).

The gene calls are TRBV28 and TRBJ1-1, with no clear D. Trimming stripped 6 bases from V and 4 bases from J, with 6 bases between. Germline values: CDR1 MDHEN, CDR2 SYDVKM. The CDR3 is 11 amino acids. CDR3 residues: CASRRGTEAFF. As DNA, the CDR3 is TGTGCCAGCAGACGGGGCACTGAAGCTTTCTTT. The full variable domain, completed using reference TRBV28 and TRBJ1-1, is DVKVTQSSRYLVKRTGEKVFLECVQDMDHENMFWYRQDPGLGLRLIYFSYDVKMKEKGDIPEGYSVSREKKERFSLILESASTNQTSMYLCASRRGTEAFFGQGTRLTVV.

The chain employs TRBV3-1 (or the pseudogene TRBV3-2) and TRBJ2-5, with D perhaps matching TRBD2 (7 bases). The ends were cut back, 1 base at V and 3 bases at J, with 12 bases in the middle. Germline lookup yields CDR1 LGHDT and CDR2 YNNKEL (reference sequence). This CDR3 comprises 15 residues. The CDR3, as DNA: TGTGCCAGCAGCCAAGCGCGGGGGCAGGAAGAGACCCAGTACTTC. It yields the protein CASSQARGQEETQYF.

This rearrangement joins TRBV2 to TRBJ1-2; 7 nucleotides align to TRBD1. The trim removed 6 bases at V and 4 bases at J, leaving 8 bases unmatched. The CDR3 is 14 amino acids. Germline lookup yields CDR1 SNHLY and CDR2 FYNNEI. DNA of the CDR3: TGTGCCAGCAGCGCGACAGGGAGTATCTATGGCTACACCTTC. Translating it yields CASSATGSIYGYTF.

The chain couples TRBV30 to TRBJ2-1; 7 bases fit TRBD1. The CDR3 runs to 13 residues. V lost 4 bases to trimming and J lost 6 bases; unmatched junction nucleotides: 6. The V gene's germline CDR1 is GTSNPN and CDR2 SVGIG (reference sequence). CDR3 bases: TGTGCCTGGACCCCCGGGACAGCCAATGAGCAGTTCTTC. Its translation is CAWTPGTANEQFF.

The V gene is TRBV28, the J gene TRBJ2-1, with TRBD1 matching over 8 bases. This CDR3 has 15 amino acids. Trimming cost V 6 bases and J 9 bases; bases outside gene matches: 13. The germline V gene encodes CDR1 MDHEN and CDR2 SYDVKM. In nucleotides, the CDR3 is TGTGCCAGCAGCCCCAGGCCAGGGGGCTTGGGTGAGCAGTTCTTC. Translating gives CASSPRPGGLGEQFF.

This chain joins TRBV5-1 and TRBJ1-1, with a possible D match to TRBD1 (6 bases). Trimming removed 2 bases from V and 1 base from J, with 12 bases in between. The CDR3 is 15 residues long. CDR1 is SGHRS, CDR2 YFSETQ, per germline. The CDR3 region is CASSFQTGSNTEAFF. CDR3 coding DNA: TGCGCCAGCAGCTTCCAGACAGGATCGAACACTGAAGCTTTCTTT.

This sequence joins TRBV28 and TRBJ2-5; D may be TRBD1 (5 bases). CDR3 size: 16 residues. V lost 1 base and J 1 base, leaving 13 bases between the germline ends. CDR1 is MDHEN and CDR2 is SYDVKM in the germline V gene. This CDR3 is CASSLFAGHLQETQYF. DNA of the CDR3: TGTGCCAGCAGTTTATTTGCCGGACACCTCCAAGAGACCCAGTACTTC.

This chain joins TRBV2 and TRBJ1-5, with 10 bases matching TRBD1. CDR1 and CDR2 from the germline V gene are SNHLY and FYNNEI. The CDR3 has 15 amino acids. Trimming took 4 bases from V and 7 from J; bases not matched to a gene: 7. The CDR3 bases are TGTGCCAGCAGTGTGGGACAGGGGCCTCCCCAGCCCCAGCATTTT. Amino acid sequence: CASSVGQGPPQPQHF.

The chain joins TRBV18 to TRBJ1-2; D perhaps matches TRBD1 (5 bases). This CDR3 is built from 13 residues. V was trimmed by 5 bases and J by 1 base, leaving 8 bases between them. The V gene's germline CDR1 is KGHSH and CDR2 LQKENI. The CDR3 reads CASSVDSNYGYTF. The CDR3 bases are TGTGCCAGCTCAGTAGACAGTAACTATGGCTACACCTTC.

This clone was counted between two and nine times. The rearrangement links TRBV24-1 to TRBJ1-1; no definite D call. CDR3 length: 11 residues. Trimming took 7 bases from V and 6 from J, leaving 8 bases between them. Germline loops: CDR1 KGHDR, CDR2 SFDVKD. DNA for the CDR3: TGTGCCACCAGAGAGGGTGCTGAAGCTTTCTTT. Translation gives CATREGAEAFF.

This clone was counted many times. The CDR3 DNA reads as TGTGCCTGGAGTCAACTCGGACAGGGGATCTATGGCTACACCTTC. It is translated as CAWSQLGQGIYGYTF. V and J are TRBV30 and TRBJ1-2; 9 bases agree with TRBD1. The CDR3 spans 15 residues. J lost 4 bases, V lost 2 bases, and 8 bases had no gene match. Germline CDR1 and CDR2: GTSNPN and SVGIG (reference sequence).